This TCR beta chain stems from a study of human T cells and chemical hapten exposure. Study details: Scalp application of diphenylcyclopropenone was performed weekly in patients across the entire approximately 23-week study. Readings were taken at 6 days from patch tests that had applied 0.01% DPC to the upper back.

The CDR3 length is 14 residues. Germline CDR1 reads SQVTM; CDR2 reads ANQGSEA. The germline V and J ends were trimmed by 6 bases and 5 bases, with 16 bases remaining between them. Regarding the study as a whole: TCRs at high frequency, those above 1 in 1000, did not change with DPC sensitization.

Time point in this sample: pre-sensitization, week 0. Treatment of the sample: therapeutic diphenylcyclopropenone sensitization with weekly scalp DPC. A remark on this clonotype: Antigen unknown.

TCRdb ran MiXCR on the RACE reads and lists one entry per CDR3 protein. In the table there are around 100,000 distinct CDR3 sequences, about a tenth of which are singletons. The receptor comes from an older woman with alopecia areata. Some clones in this sample may be carry-over from other donors' samples. The chain has TRBV29-1 and TRBJ2-2; D might be TRBD1 (6 bases). The sample here was whole blood, taken in connection with sensitization to the hapten diphenylcyclopropenone (DPC). The CDR3 loop is CSVRFPGVTGELFF. The DNA of the CDR3 is TGCAGCGTCCGATTCCCAGGGGTTACCGGGGAGCTGTTTTTT.